The 29 T cell receptor beta chains presented below share a single source sample, sequenced in a study of cytomegalovirus exposure and HLA in healthy donors. Primers: 60 Vbeta forward and 13 Jbeta reverse. Sequencing was performed with immunoSEQ multiplex PCR; in TCRdb, only in-frame clones are kept and a portion is missing. The sample consists of about 210,000 clones, around 90% of them appearing once. The specimen was PBMCs. The receptors were sampled from a boy aged 2 to 10 in good health and CMV-seronegative.

This clone showed up just once. The rearrangement joins TRBV7-9 to TRBJ2-3, with D possibly TRBD2 on 6 matching bases. The CDR3 runs 15 residues. The ends were cut back, 1 base at V and 2 bases at J, with 10 bases in the middle. The germline CDR1 and CDR2 sequences are SEHNR and FQNEAQ (reference sequence). The CDR3 reads CASSLGWEDTDTQYF. The CDR3 DNA reads TGTGCCAGCAGCTTAGGGTGGGAGGACACAGATACGCAGTATTTT.

The rearrangement uses TRBV5-4 and TRBJ2-2; a weak D match, TRBD1 (5 bases). The V gene lost 2 bases and the J gene lost 1 base, with 21 bases spanning the gap. The CDR3 is 19 amino acids. From germline, CDR1 is SGHNT and CDR2 YYREEE (reference sequence). Written as DNA, the CDR3 is TGTGCCAGCAGCTTTGGCGGAGTCTTTGGCAGGGTGAACACCGGGGAGCTGTTTTTT. The encoded protein is CASSFGGVFGRVNTGELFF.

The chain is built from TRBV30 and TRBJ1-2, with D possibly TRBD1 on 5 matching bases. The V end was cut by 5 bases, the J end by 8 bases, with 9 bases between. The CDR3 has 10 amino acids. The germline V gene has CDR1 GTSNPN and CDR2 SVGIG (reference sequence). The CDR3 DNA reads TGTGCCTGGGGGACTGACGGCTACACCTTC. It translates to CAWGTDGYTF.

The CDR3 DNA reads TGTGCCAGCAGTGAATCGGGATATAATCAGCCCCAGCATTTT. It translates to CASSESGYNQPQHF. The chain employs TRBV2 and TRBJ1-5; D remains unclear. The CDR3 contains 14 residues. Looked up from germline, CDR1 is SNHLY and CDR2 is FYNNEI. Trimming removed 2 bases at V and 4 bases at J, with 9 bases between. The variable domain in full, completed from reference TRBV2 and TRBJ1-5, reads EPEVTQTPSHQVTQMGQEVILRCVPISNHLYFYWYRQILGQKVEFLVSFYNNEISEKSEIFDDQFSVERPDGSNFTLKIRSTKLEDSAMYFCASSESGYNQPQHFGDGTRLSIL.

This rearrangement joins TRBV11-3 to TRBJ2-6, with TRBD1 identical over 9 bases. This CDR3 spans 16 amino acids. Looked up from germline, CDR1 is SGHNT and CDR2 is YENEEA. The V segment lost 5 bases and the J segment 1 base; nucleotides outside the gene matches: 3. The CDR3 reads CASSATGGSGANVLTF. CDR3 DNA: TGTGCCAGCAGCGCGACAGGGGGATCTGGGGCCAACGTCCTGACTTTC. The whole variable domain, remainder taken from reference TRBV11-3 and TRBJ2-6, is EAGVVQSPRYKIIEKKQPVAFWCNPISGHNTLYWYLQNLGQGPELLIRYENEEAVDDSQLPKDRFSAERLKGVDSTLKIQPAELGDSAVYLCASSATGGSGANVLTFGAGSRLTVL.

The V gene is TRBV9, the J gene TRBJ2-7, with 12 bases aligning to TRBD2. J was trimmed by 4 bases and V by 3 bases; bases with no gene match: 8. The germline V gene has CDR1 SGDLS and CDR2 YYNGEE. CDR3 length: 16 residues. The CDR3, as DNA: TGTGCCAGCAGCGCCTTAGGACTAGCGGGACTTTACGAGCAGTACTTC. Its protein is CASSALGLAGLYEQYF.

This clone is a singleton in its sample. The chain carries TRBV28 and TRBJ1-5; 7 bases match TRBD1. The CDR3 sequence is 16 residues long. V trimming: 4 bases; J trimming: 5 bases; junction bases outside the gene matches: 11. Germline CDR1 and CDR2: MDHEN and SYDVKM. CDR3 sequence reads: CASSYRGGGSHQPQHF. CDR3 DNA sequence: TGTGCCAGCAGTTACAGGGGAGGAGGGAGTCATCAGCCCCAGCATTTT.

In DNA, the CDR3 is TGTGCCAGCAGTCCGTTGGGACAGGCCTACAATGAGCAGTTCTTC. Protein: CASSPLGQAYNEQFF. The chain employs TRBV28 and TRBJ2-1; 8 nucleotides match TRBD1. From germline, CDR1 is MDHEN and CDR2 SYDVKM. The CDR3 is 15 amino acids. J lost 2 bases, V lost 5 bases, and 5 bases had no gene match.

The rearrangement joins TRBV19 to TRBJ2-5, with 9 bases aligning to TRBD2. The trim removed 4 bases at V and 4 bases at J, leaving 1 base unmatched. CDR1 and CDR2 from the germline V gene are LNHDA and SQIVND (reference sequence). CDR3 length equals 13 residues. CDR3 bases: TGTGCCAGTAGTAGCGGGAGGGGAGAGACCCAGTACTTC. This translates into CASSSGRGETQYF.

The rearrangement joins TRBV7-6 to TRBJ2-1; 11 bases agree with TRBD2. The CDR3 covers 14 residues. V dropped 7 bases and J dropped 4; count of bases not matched to a gene: 3. Germline V gives CDR1 SGHVS, CDR2 FNYEAQ. The CDR3 nucleotides read TGTGCCAGCACCCTAGCGGGGGGTTACAATGAGCAGTTCTTC. Encoded protein: CASTLAGGYNEQFF.

The chain carries TRBV14 and TRBJ2-1; TRBD2 agrees at 10 bases. CDR1 and CDR2 (germline): SGHDN, FVKESK. After removal of 5 bases from V and 3 bases from J, the junction contained 4 bases not matched to a gene. The length of the CDR3 is 15 residues. CDR3 sequence reads: CASSRTSGGYNEQFF. Written as DNA, the CDR3 is TGTGCCAGCAGCAGGACTAGCGGAGGCTACAATGAGCAGTTCTTC.

The J gene is TRBJ2-1, the V gene TRBV15, with a tentative D call TRBD2 (6 bases). V was shortened by 8 bases and J by 10 bases, with 15 bases between the two germline ends. CDR1 and CDR2 (germline): LNHNV, YYDKDF (reference sequence). The CDR3 is made up of 12 amino acids. CDR3: CATRLGGSEQFF. The CDR3 DNA follows: TGTGCCACCCGCCTCGGGGGTTCGGAGCAGTTCTTC.

This clone was seen just once. The V call is TRBV5-3, the J call TRBJ2-7, with a possible D match to TRBD1 (6 bases). TRBV5-3 is flagged as an ORF with uncertain function. This CDR3 has 17 residues. V lost 0 bases, J lost 6 bases, and 22 bases lay in between. For the CDR3, the DNA is TGTGCCAGAAGCTTGGCCAGGGGCTCGAGGGGAGTTGGCGAGCAGTACTTC. Amino acid sequence: CARSLARGSRGVGEQYF.

As to this clone: A read error may produce the germline difference seen at one junction end. The gene calls are TRBV10-3 and TRBJ2-1, with 8 bases fitting TRBD2. The CDR3 length is 16 residues. Germline values: CDR1 ENHRY, CDR2 SYGVKD. CDR3 nucleotide sequence: TGTGCCATCAGTGATAGGGGACTAGGGTCCTCCAATGAGCAGTTCTTC. Translated, it gives CAISDRGLGSSNEQFF.

There are a few counts of this clone. The V call is TRBV28, the J call TRBJ1-5; 11 bases are shared with TRBD1. The V gene end was trimmed by 1 base and the J gene end by 6 bases; junction bases not matched to a gene: 2. The CDR3 extends over 15 amino acids. Germline V CDR1 and CDR2: MDHEN, SYDVKM. CDR3 bases: TGTGCCAGCAGTTTATCTGGGACAGGGGGTCAGCCCCAGCATTTT. This encodes CASSLSGTGGQPQHF. The entire variable domain, with the rest obtained from reference TRBV28 and TRBJ1-5, is as follows: DVKVTQSSRYLVKRTGEKVFLECVQDMDHENMFWYRQDPGLGLRLIYFSYDVKMKEKGDIPEGYSVSREKKERFSLILESASTNQTSMYLCASSLSGTGGQPQHFGDGTRLSIL.

The chain recombines TRBV7-3 with TRBJ2-3; 7 bases are shared with TRBD2. Germline CDR1 SGHTA, CDR2 FQGTGA. The length of the CDR3 is 16 residues. Trimming at V came to 3 bases and at J to 3 bases, leaving 9 bases not matched to a gene. The CDR3 region has the DNA TGTGCCAGCAGCTTCTCTTTCGGGGGAGGGACAGATACGCAGTATTTT. This sequence encodes CASSFSFGGGTDTQYF.

The J gene is TRBJ2-5, the V gene TRBV7-7; D is possibly TRBD2 (5 bases). This CDR3 has 13 amino acids. With 5 bases removed from V and 4 bases from J, the gap between germline ends came to 11 bases. Germline CDR1 SSHAT, CDR2 FNYEAQ (reference sequence). DNA for the CDR3: TGTGCCAGCAGCCAGGAACGGGGAGAGACCCAGTACTTC. Residues: CASSQERGETQYF.

This clone has just a few counts. The chain employs TRBV5-1 and TRBJ1-5; possible D gene TRBD1, 5 bases. Trimming shortened V by 1 base and J by 5 bases, and 10 bases separated the two germline ends. Germline values: CDR1 SGHRS, CDR2 YFSETQ. The CDR3 spans 14 residues. The CDR3 sequence is CASSLMGGDQPQHF. As DNA, the CDR3 is TGCGCCAGCAGCTTGATGGGAGGGGATCAGCCCCAGCATTTT.

The chain is built from TRBV19 and TRBJ1-3, with 7 nucleotides matching TRBD1. CDR3 length: 18 amino acids. Germline V gene sequence: CDR1 LNHDA, CDR2 SQIVND (reference sequence). Germline trimming cut 0 bases from V and 2 bases from J; bases unmatched to any gene: 10. CDR3 residues: CASSIDRAGTATGNTIYF. The CDR3 nucleotides are TGTGCCAGTAGTATAGACAGGGCCGGGACAGCAACTGGAAACACCATATATTTT.

The chain links TRBV29-1 to TRBJ1-2; a weak D match, TRBD1 (5 bases). This CDR3 is built from 14 residues. V lost 7 bases and J lost 3, with 18 bases in between. Per the germline V gene, CDR1 is SQVTM and CDR2 is ANQGSEA. The CDR3 spells CSAVLMGRDYGYTF. CDR3 in DNA: TGCAGCGCCGTCCTCATGGGGCGAGACTATGGCTACACCTTC.

V usage is TRBV7-8 and J usage is TRBJ2-3, with 9 bases matching TRBD1. This CDR3 contains 15 residues. Trimming at V came to 5 bases and at J to 4 bases, leaving 7 bases not matched to a gene. Germline CDR1 SGHVS, CDR2 FQNEAQ. CDR3 nucleotides: TGTGCCAGCAGCCGCGGACAGGGGATTTCAGATACGCAGTATTTT. This gives the protein CASSRGQGISDTQYF.

The chain links TRBV27 to TRBJ1-5, with D maybe TRBD1 (6 bases). The germline CDR1 and CDR2 sequences are MNHEY and SMNVEV (reference sequence). V lost 2 bases and J 0 bases, leaving 14 bases between the germline ends. This CDR3 spans 17 amino acids. As DNA, the CDR3 is TGTGCCAGCAGTTTAGGGGGCGGGGGACCTAGCAATCAGCCCCAGCATTTT. It is translated as CASSLGGGGPSNQPQHF.

J is TRBJ2-7 and V is TRBV5-4, with TRBD1 matching over 7 bases. The germline V gene encodes CDR1 SGHNT and CDR2 YYREEE (reference sequence). Trimming cost V 0 bases and J 2 bases; bases outside gene matches: 8. The CDR3 consists of 16 residues. The CDR3, as DNA: TGTGCCAGCAGCTTGGGAGGGGACAGAATAACCTACGAGCAGTACTTC. This codes for CASSLGGDRITYEQYF.

The V call is TRBV18, the J call TRBJ1-5, with unresolved D. CDR3 length: 15 residues. V gave up 3 bases and J gave up 6 bases, with 15 bases separating them. Germline assignment: CDR1 KGHSH and CDR2 LQKENI. The CDR3: CASSPGPSGSQPQHF. CDR3 coding DNA: TGTGCCAGCTCACCCGGCCCCTCCGGGTCTCAGCCCCAGCATTTT.

This clone was counted a single time. The rearrangement uses TRBV6-1 and TRBJ1-5; TRBD1 is a possible D gene (5 bases). The germline V gene has CDR1 MNHNS and CDR2 SASEGT. Trimming cost V 2 bases and J 2 bases, with 10 bases left between them. The CDR3 consists of 15 residues. The CDR3 nucleotides read TGTGCCAGCAGTGAAAACAGGTTGGGCAATCAGCCCCAGCATTTT. Encoded protein: CASSENRLGNQPQHF.

The chain couples TRBV7-9 to TRBJ2-7; TRBD2 matches 8 bases. The CDR3 contains 16 residues. CDR1 and CDR2 from the germline V gene are SEHNR and FQNEAQ (reference sequence). V gave up 0 bases and J gave up 7 bases; unmatched junction bases: 11. CDR3 protein: CASSLASGAGEGEQYF. DNA of the CDR3: TGTGCCAGCAGCTTAGCGTCGGGAGCGGGAGAGGGGGAGCAGTACTTC.

CDR3 sequence reads: CASSFYRAPSSYNSPLHF. The CDR3 nucleotides read TGTGCCAGCAGCTTCTACAGGGCCCCTAGCTCCTATAATTCACCCCTCCACTTT. The chain employs TRBV11-2 and TRBJ1-6; weak D call: TRBD1 (6 bases). The CDR3 is 18 amino acids. Germline assignment: CDR1 SGHAT and CDR2 FQNNGV. Trimming removed 3 bases from V and 0 bases from J, with 15 bases in between.

The chain employs TRBV27 and TRBJ1-4; D might be TRBD1 (6 bases). This CDR3 has 14 residues. The germline gives CDR1 MNHEY, CDR2 SMNVEV (reference sequence). Trimming removed 6 bases at V and 6 bases at J, with 14 bases between. The CDR3 coding sequence is TGTGCCAGCAGAGGGGGATTGAGGGATGAAAAACTGTTTTTT. This codes for CASRGGLRDEKLFF.

This clone was found once. This chain uses TRBV7-6 with TRBJ1-5; D is ambiguous. Deletions cut 5 bases from V and 4 bases from J, with 21 bases between. Germline V gene lookup returns CDR1 SGHVS and CDR2 FNYEAQ. The CDR3 loop spans 17 amino acids. Here the CDR3 reads CASSLRGSSAPNQPQHF. The CDR3 bases are TGTGCCAGCAGCCTTCGAGGATCCTCGGCACCTAATCAGCCCCAGCATTTT.